The 23 T cell receptor beta chains given below trace back to one sample, sequenced in a study of beta chain features in type 1 diabetes. Reverse transcribing all isolated RNA meant expressed TCRB transcripts were sequenced. The table came from immunoSEQ multiplex PCR; TCRdb's copy has only in-frame clones and leaves some out. The sample holds a few hundred thousand clones; roughly 11% are singletons and the top ten take approximately 1.3%. The specimen sequenced was central memory CD4+ T cells from blood. The source is a man in his late teens or twenties in good health.

This clone was found many times. The CDR3 DNA reads TGTGCCTGGAGTGTACGTTCCGGTTTTAATGAAAAACTGTTTTTT. Translation: CAWSVRSGFNEKLFF. This chain uses TRBV30 with TRBJ1-4; D ambiguous. The CDR3 is made up of 15 amino acids. V lost 0 bases and J 4 bases, leaving 12 bases between the germline ends. Germline-derived CDR1 and CDR2 are GTSNPN and SVGIG (reference sequence).

The genes are TRBV19 and TRBJ1-5; TRBD1 agrees at 7 bases. The CDR3 sequence is 16 residues long. Germline V gene lookup returns CDR1 LNHDA and CDR2 SQIVND (reference sequence). V lost 6 bases to trimming and J lost 3 bases; unmatched junction nucleotides: 11. The CDR3 nucleotides are TGTGCCAGTAGCCCAACAGGGGTCGGTACCAATCAGCCCCAGCATTTT. As protein: CASSPTGVGTNQPQHF.

V is TRBV4-2 and J is TRBJ2-7, with 8 bases aligning to TRBD2. V trimming: 0 bases; J trimming: 4 bases; junction bases outside the gene matches: 8. The germline gives CDR1 LGHNA, CDR2 YNFKEQ. The CDR3 is 16 residues long. CDR3 in amino acids: CASSQDRASGRYEQYF. The CDR3 DNA sequence: TGTGCCAGCAGCCAAGATCGGGCTAGCGGGCGATACGAGCAGTACTTC.

The V call is TRBV29-1, the J call TRBJ2-5; a possible D gene is TRBD1 (5 bases). CDR1 is SQVTM and CDR2 is ANQGSEA in the germline V gene. V lost 3 bases to trimming and J lost 1 base, with 12 bases between them. This CDR3 is 14 amino acids long. CDR3 sequence reads: CSVDWTTTQETQYF. DNA of the CDR3: TGCAGCGTTGACTGGACAACTACCCAAGAGACCCAGTACTTC.

This clone came up a few times. This sample includes further DNA sequences coding for the same CDR3. The chain joins TRBV7-2 to TRBJ2-7, with D possibly called TRBD1 or TRBD2 (6 bases each). V lost 5 bases, J lost 4 bases, and 15 bases lay in between. The CDR3 is 14 amino acids. CDR1 is SGHTA and CDR2 is FQGNSA in the germline V gene. DNA of the CDR3: TGTGCCAGCAGCCCTCATCGGGGGCCTTACGAGCAGTACTTC. This encodes CASSPHRGPYEQYF.

The rearrangement uses TRBV7-9 and TRBJ2-1; 12 bases align to TRBD2. This CDR3 spans 17 amino acids. Trimming removed 5 bases from V and 0 bases from J; junction bases left unmatched: 5. The germline V gene encodes CDR1 SEHNR and CDR2 FQNEAQ (reference sequence). Here the CDR3 DNA reads TGTGCCAGCAGCCGCCTAGCGGGAGGGGTCTCCTACAATGAGCAGTTCTTC. It translates to CASSRLAGGVSYNEQFF.

This clone was picked up a small number of times. CDR3 sequence: CASSSRQGVDYGYTF. Here the CDR3 DNA reads TGTGCCAGCAGCTCAAGACAGGGGGTAGACTATGGCTACACCTTC. This chain connects TRBV5-6 to TRBJ1-2, with 9 bases matching TRBD1. Trimming at V came to 3 bases and at J to 3 bases, leaving 6 bases not matched to a gene. The CDR3 has 15 amino acids. The germline CDR1 and CDR2 sequences are SGHDT and YYEEEE.

This clone was counted between two and nine times. The CDR3 bases are TGCGCCAGCACCGAGTGGACTAGCAGAAACGAGCAGTACTTC. This encodes CASTEWTSRNEQYF. V and J are TRBV5-1 and TRBJ2-7, with 8 positions matching TRBD2. The CDR3 is 14 amino acids. V shed 6 bases and J 5 bases; nucleotides not matched to a gene: 10. CDR1 SGHRS and CDR2 YFSETQ come from the germline V gene.

The chain links TRBV5-1 to TRBJ1-4, with D maybe TRBD1 (6 bases). The CDR3 is 14 amino acids. V was trimmed by 4 bases and J by 8 bases, leaving 15 bases between them. CDR1 is SGHRS, CDR2 YFSETQ, per germline. The CDR3 spells CASSRDNSREKLFF. The CDR3 DNA is TGCGCCAGCAGCCGGGACAATTCAAGAGAAAAACTGTTTTTT.

The J gene is TRBJ2-3, the V gene TRBV29-1, with D possibly matching TRBD2 (6 bases). In germline, CDR1 is SQVTM, CDR2 ANQGSEA. The CDR3 covers 14 residues. The V end lost 2 bases, the J end lost 2 bases, and 11 bases lay between the germline ends. The DNA for the CDR3 is TGCAGCGTTGAACTGGGGGAGGCCACAGATACGCAGTATTTT. Its protein product is CSVELGEATDTQYF.

The rearrangement uses TRBV7-9 and TRBJ1-2, with 9 nucleotides matching TRBD1. The CDR3 contains 14 residues. V lost 5 bases and J lost 2; bases outside the gene matches: 3. In germline, CDR1 is SEHNR, CDR2 FQNEAQ (reference sequence). Here the CDR3 reads CASSMGQGNYGYTF. The CDR3, as DNA: TGTGCCAGCAGCATGGGACAGGGAAACTATGGCTACACCTTC.

This clone has only a few counts. This sequence joins TRBV4-3 and TRBJ2-2, with 8 bases fitting TRBD2. The CDR3 length is 17 residues. Germline CDR1 is LGHNA and CDR2 is YSLEER. V was clipped by 0 bases and J by 3 bases; unmatched bases: 6. The DNA for the CDR3 is TGCGCCAGCAGCCAAGATACAGCGGGAGAGGACACCGGGGAGCTGTTTTTT. It encodes CASSQDTAGEDTGELFF.

This clone was recorded at least ten times. The chain couples TRBV7-2 to TRBJ2-1, with 13 bases lining up with TRBD2. Germline-derived CDR1 and CDR2 are SGHTA and FQGNSA. Losses at the gene ends were 10 bases for V and 10 bases for J; bases not matched to a gene: 10. The CDR3 has 14 residues. This chain's CDR3 is CATQPLAGGYEQFF. The CDR3, as DNA: TGTGCCACCCAACCACTAGCGGGAGGGTACGAGCAGTTCTTC. The full variable domain, in which reference TRBV7-2 and TRBJ2-1 provide the parts outside the CDR3, is GAGVSQSPSNKVTEKGKDVELRCDPISGHTALYWYRQSLGQGLEFLIYFQGNSAPDKSGLPSDRFSAERTGGSVSTLTIQRTQQEDSAVYLCATQPLAGGYEQFFGPGTRLTVL.

The J gene is TRBJ1-1, the V gene TRBV5-1; TRBD1 is a possible D gene (6 bases). The CDR3 length is 14 residues. V was trimmed by 5 bases and J by 6 bases, leaving 17 bases between them. Germline CDR1 and CDR2: SGHRS and YFSETQ. CDR3 nucleotide sequence: TGCGCCAGCAGTTTTCAGGGGTGGAGGGCTGAAGCTTTCTTT. It yields the protein CASSFQGWRAEAFF.

This clone was seen more than once but under ten times. V and J are TRBV19 and TRBJ1-4; possibly TRBD1 for D (5 bases). Trimming removed 5 bases from V and 3 bases from J, with 19 bases in between. CDR3 size: 17 residues. The germline V gene has CDR1 LNHDA and CDR2 SQIVND (reference sequence). CDR3 sequence (DNA): TGTGCCAGTAGTCTTGACCCCCCGGGGACGCCTAATGAAAAACTGTTTTTT. This encodes CASSLDPPGTPNEKLFF.

This clone was observed many times. The chain recombines TRBV29-1 with TRBJ2-1; D is unclear. The CDR3 contains 12 residues. The V gene's germline CDR1 is SQVTM and CDR2 ANQGSEA. Trimming took 5 bases from V and 8 from J, leaving 13 bases between them. As DNA, the CDR3 is TGCAGCGTTAGTCCAGTTTCCGATGAGCAGTTCTTC. As protein: CSVSPVSDEQFF.

The genes are TRBV30 and TRBJ2-1; D possibly matches TRBD1 or TRBD2 (6 bases each). The CDR3 loop spans 14 amino acids. Germline CDR1 is GTSNPN and CDR2 is SVGIG (reference sequence). Trimming took 0 bases from V and 7 from J, leaving 13 bases between them. The CDR3, as DNA: TGTGCCTGGAGTGTTAAGGGGGGTCGGAATGAGCAGTTCTTC. Residues: CAWSVKGGRNEQFF.

This chain links TRBV4-3 with TRBJ1-3; maybe TRBD1 (5 bases). V was cut by 0 bases and J by 1 base, with 19 bases left in between. CDR3 length: 19 amino acids. Looked up from germline, CDR1 is LGHNA and CDR2 is YSLEER. The CDR3 nucleotides read TGCGCCAGCAGCCAAGATCCCGGGACCCGCGCACGTTCTGGAAACACCATATATTTT. This codes for CASSQDPGTRARSGNTIYF.

The chain combines TRBV2 with TRBJ2-6, with a tentative D call TRBD2 (5 bases). The CDR3 loop spans 15 amino acids. The V gene lost 6 bases and the J gene lost 3 bases, with 12 bases spanning the gap. In germline, CDR1 is SNHLY, CDR2 FYNNEI. This CDR3 is CASREVARGANVLTF. The CDR3 DNA reads as TGTGCCAGCAGGGAGGTGGCTCGTGGGGCCAACGTCCTGACTTTC.

As regards this clone: The same CDR3 can be traced to other DNA sequences in this sample. The V call is TRBV29-1, the J call TRBJ2-5, with D possibly matching TRBD1 (5 bases). The CDR3 has 13 amino acids. The germline V and J ends were trimmed by 4 bases and 1 base, with 10 bases remaining between them. Germline V gene lookup returns CDR1 SQVTM and CDR2 ANQGSEA. CDR3 in amino acids: CSVVRTGQETQYF. CDR3 nucleotides: TGCAGCGTTGTTAGAACAGGCCAAGAGACCCAGTACTTC.

The table lists this clone with many counts. The CDR3 spells CSGTSGKEETQYF. The DNA for the CDR3 is TGCAGCGGCACTAGCGGGAAAGAAGAGACCCAGTACTTC. The chain joins TRBV29-1 to TRBJ2-5, with 10 nucleotides matching TRBD2. The ends lost 7 bases at V and 3 bases at J; junction bases unmatched: 5. CDR3 length equals 13 residues. The germline gives CDR1 SQVTM, CDR2 ANQGSEA.

The rearrangement joins TRBV6-6 to TRBJ2-3, with 8 bases lining up with TRBD2. The germline V gene encodes CDR1 MNHNY and CDR2 SVGAGI (reference sequence). This CDR3 spans 16 amino acids. Losses at the gene ends were 8 bases for V and 2 bases for J; bases not matched to a gene: 12. The CDR3 sequence: CASDKPPGLDTDTQYF. CDR3 bases: TGTGCCAGCGACAAACCCCCGGGACTAGACACAGATACGCAGTATTTT.

About this clone: The sample has other DNA sequences that encode this CDR3 too. V gene TRBV5-1 combines with J gene TRBJ2-5; TRBD1 is a possible D gene (6 bases). This CDR3 comprises 13 residues. Trimming cost V 3 bases and J 5 bases, with 11 bases left between them. The germline gives CDR1 SGHRS, CDR2 YFSETQ. CDR3 region: CASSSQGGETQYF. The CDR3 nucleotides read TGCGCCAGCAGCTCACAGGGCGGGGAGACCCAGTACTTC.